The following is a TCR beta chain sequence with its context. Antigen unknown. Deletions cut 9 bases from V and 4 bases from J, with 16 bases between. This CDR3 spans 13 amino acids. Germline loops: CDR1 SGHDT, CDR2 YYEEEE. The data were obtained in a study of T-cell reconstitution after alpha-beta-depleted transplantation in children. Overall study results and limits: From newly produced T cells came most of the T-cell counts and diversity one year after transplant.

Unique molecular identifiers were incorporated when the TCRbeta library was constructed. TCRdb reprocessed the PCR reads via MiXCR and lists one record per CDR3 protein. The data show about 4,500 distinct CDR3 sequences, around 23% seen once. Sequencing used PBMCs, mostly from graft donor cells, obtained 60 days after TCRalphabeta/CD19-depleted stem cell transplant. This sequence originates from a boy in the first two years of life who had a stem cell transplant for SCID, so the T cells may come from the graft donor. The rearrangement uses TRBV5-6 and TRBJ1-2; no firm D call. CDR3: CAMSHGLTYGYTF. DNA for the CDR3: TGTGCCATGAGCCACGGACTTACCTATGGCTACACCTTC.